One and the same sample provided the 13 T cell receptor beta chains below, sequenced in a study of blood T cell repertoires in COVID-19. Data came from immunoSEQ multiplex PCR; TCRdb stores just in-frame clones and leaves some out. The repertoire has some 430,000 clones, 90% of them found once; the top ten carry 0.6%. Sequences were obtained from PBMCs or T cells enriched from blood (not recorded which). The source of these receptors is a man younger than 35 who had recovered from COVID-19.

This chain joins TRBV29-1 and TRBJ1-2; 7 bases line up with TRBD1. Looked up from germline, CDR1 is SQVTM and CDR2 is ANQGSEA. The CDR3 contains 12 residues. With 6 bases clipped from V and 1 base from J, the junction kept 2 bases outside the gene matches. This chain's CDR3 is CSVYRGNYGYTF. DNA of the CDR3: TGCAGCGTGTACAGGGGTAACTATGGCTACACCTTC.

The chain links TRBV7-2 to TRBJ2-1, with 7 bases that match TRBD1. Losses at the gene ends were 4 bases for V and 5 bases for J; bases not matched to a gene: 8. This CDR3 is 15 amino acids long. The germline CDR1 and CDR2 sequences are SGHTA and FQGNSA. DNA for the CDR3: TGTGCCAGCAGCTCAGAGGGACAGCCCAACAATGAGCAGTTCTTC. It translates to CASSSEGQPNNEQFF.

This rearrangement joins TRBV7-6 to TRBJ2-1, with TRBD2 matching 9 bases. The CDR3 extends over 15 amino acids. With 5 bases clipped from V and 1 base from J, the junction kept 3 bases outside the gene matches. CDR1 is SGHVS and CDR2 is FNYEAQ in the germline V gene. Written as DNA, the CDR3 is TGTGCCAGCAGCCTTAGCGGGAGTTCCTACAATGAGCAGTTCTTC. Amino acids: CASSLSGSSYNEQFF.

V gene TRBV19 combines with J gene TRBJ2-7; the match to TRBD2 covers 11 bases. With V trimmed by 3 bases and J by 0 bases, 1 base remained unmatched. Germline CDR1 is LNHDA and CDR2 is SQIVND (reference sequence). CDR3 length: 15 amino acids. This CDR3 is CASSITSGSSYEQYF. In nucleotides, the CDR3 is TGTGCCAGTAGTATCACTAGCGGGAGCTCCTACGAGCAGTACTTC.

CDR3: CASSFMTGQNTEAFF. The CDR3 bases are TGCGCCAGCAGCTTCATGACAGGCCAGAACACTGAAGCTTTCTTT. The V gene is TRBV5-1, the J gene TRBJ1-1; D possibly corresponds to TRBD1 (6 bases). CDR3 length: 15 amino acids. The germline V and J ends were trimmed by 2 bases and 1 base, with 12 bases remaining between them. From germline, CDR1 is SGHRS and CDR2 YFSETQ.

The chain couples TRBV2 to TRBJ1-5; D gene uncertain. V was cut by 7 bases and J by 3 bases, with 13 bases left in between. This CDR3 comprises 14 residues. Germline V gives CDR1 SNHLY, CDR2 FYNNEI. The CDR3 region is CASTPLGVNQPQHF. Here the CDR3 DNA reads TGTGCCAGCACCCCTCTCGGGGTCAATCAGCCCCAGCATTTT.

This chain connects TRBV24-1 to TRBJ2-1; tentative D call: TRBD1 (6 bases). Germline CDR1 and CDR2: KGHDR and SFDVKD. V was pared by 8 bases and J by 0 bases, with 10 bases between. This CDR3 is 14 amino acids long. The CDR3 nucleotides read TGTGCCACCAAAGGGACATACTCCTACAATGAGCAGTTCTTC. It translates to CATKGTYSYNEQFF.

The rearrangement links TRBV30 to TRBJ1-3, with TRBD1 matching over 9 bases. CDR1 is GTSNPN, CDR2 SVGIG, per germline (reference sequence). The CDR3 length is 17 residues. Trimming removed 6 bases from V and 1 base from J; junction bases left unmatched: 13. CDR3 amino acids: CACLKDRGLTSGNTIYF. The CDR3 DNA reads TGTGCCTGCTTAAAGGACAGGGGCCTAACTTCTGGAAACACCATATATTTT.

The CDR3 DNA sequence: TGTGCCACCAGTGATTTGCTTGTACGCGGGGATGAGCAGTTCTTC. As protein: CATSDLLVRGDEQFF. The genes are TRBV24-1 and TRBJ2-1; a weak D match, TRBD2 (6 bases). The germline V gene has CDR1 KGHDR and CDR2 SFDVKD. The CDR3 covers 15 residues. The V end lost 0 bases, the J end lost 8 bases, and 13 bases lay between the germline ends.

This chain connects TRBV11-3 to TRBJ1-1, with 8 positions matching TRBD1. V lost 6 bases, J lost 3 bases, and 9 bases stayed unmatched. The CDR3 sequence is 15 residues long. The germline gives CDR1 SGHNT, CDR2 YENEEA. The CDR3 protein is CASSTGTGGYTEAFF. Here the CDR3 DNA reads TGTGCCAGCAGTACCGGGACAGGAGGGTACACTGAAGCTTTCTTT.

V usage is TRBV7-9 and J usage is TRBJ2-1; D is undetermined. The V end lost 1 base, the J end lost 7 bases, and 17 bases lay between the germline ends. The germline CDR1 and CDR2 sequences are SEHNR and FQNEAQ (reference sequence). The CDR3 covers 16 residues. CDR3 coding DNA: TGTGCCAGCAGCTTAGTTTCGGGTTTCGTGGTAAATGAGCAGTTCTTC. Its protein is CASSLVSGFVVNEQFF.

This chain uses TRBV10-3 with TRBJ1-1, with D perhaps matching TRBD1 (6 bases). Germline V gene sequence: CDR1 ENHRY, CDR2 SYGVKD. CDR3 length: 11 amino acids. Trimming shortened V by 8 bases and J by 5 bases, and 9 bases separated the two germline ends. The CDR3 sequence: CAIATGTEAFF. The CDR3 DNA is TGTGCCATCGCAACAGGGACTGAAGCTTTCTTT.

The rearrangement links TRBV12-2 to TRBJ1-5; TRBD1, the D gene given by the table, was not confirmed from the DNA. TRBV12-2 is flagged as a pseudogene. CDR3 size: 20 residues. The CDR3, as DNA: TGTGCAAGTCGCTTACCGGGTCGGGACAGTCCAGGAGGTAGCAATCAGCCCCAGCATTTT. Its translation is CASRLPGRDSPGGSNQPQHF.